This T cell receptor beta chain was identified during a study of regulatory T cells in long-lasting Graves disease. Study outcomes and limitations: Limited samples may have lowered accuracy.

As concerns this clonotype: Antigen unknown.

iRepertoire HTBI primers and Arm-PCR of CDR3 regions built TCR beta libraries. TCRdb processed the multiplex PCR reads anew with MiXCR; each CDR3 protein has one entry. The sample has 200,000 to 250,000 distinct CDR3 sequences; around 20% are singletons. Regarding time point: newly diagnosed GD, antithyroid drugs for less than 3 months. Researchers made the TCR library from RNA that was extracted from PBMCs. V was trimmed by 1 base and J by 0 bases, leaving 9 bases between them. The CDR3 is 15 amino acids. In germline, CDR1 is MGHRA, CDR2 YSYEKL. This TCR derives from a female donor with Graves disease. This rearrangement joins TRBV4-1 to TRBJ1-2; D remains ambiguous. The specimen was peripheral blood mononuclear cells (PBMCs), collected at new diagnosis, from a patient treated with antithyroid drugs. The CDR3: CASSQAGSPNYGYTF. Here the CDR3 DNA reads TGCGCCAGCAGCCAAGCGGGATCGCCTAACTATGGCTACACCTTC.